This TCR beta chain was recovered during a study of blood T cell repertoires in COVID-19. The CDR3 has 16 residues. Germline CDR1 reads LGHNA; CDR2 reads YNFKEQ. Sequenced by immunoSEQ multiplex PCR; TCRdb stores in-frame clones only, minus some. The data show fewer than 200,000 clones, approximately 81% seen once. Concerning this clone: One end of the junction does not line up with germline, which may come from a read error. Other DNA sequences in this specimen translate into the identical CDR3.

The source is a woman aged 55-75 years with COVID-19, enrolled during active disease. Sequenced sample: peripheral blood. J is TRBJ2-7 and V is TRBV4-2, with 9 bases that match TRBD2. The CDR3 DNA sequence: TGTGCCAGCAGTCAAGATCCAGCTAGCGGGATTCGGGAGCAGTACTTC. This codes for CASSQDPASGIREQYF.